This T cell receptor beta chain stems from a study of Graves' ophthalmopathy and Graves' hyperthyroidism. CDR3 size: 13 residues. V was pared by 5 bases and J by 2 bases, with 9 bases between. Looked up from germline, CDR1 is SEHNR and CDR2 is FQNEAQ (reference sequence). RNA transcripts were the template, and TCR beta CDR3 regions were amplified from them. First-round RT-PCR with HTBI primers preceded a second-round multiplex PCR. TCRdb re-derived calls from the multiplex PCR reads in MiXCR, one entry per CDR3 protein. Among some 15,000 distinct CDR3 sequences, roughly 50% were seen once, and the ten largest hold around 42%.

This receptor was taken from a woman in her twenties or thirties with Graves' ophthalmopathy. What was sequenced was peripheral blood. The chain uses TRBV7-9 and TRBJ1-1; D not resolved. The CDR3: CASSVAYNTEAFF. CDR3 coding DNA: TGTGCCAGCAGCGTCGCATATAACACTGAAGCTTTCTTT.